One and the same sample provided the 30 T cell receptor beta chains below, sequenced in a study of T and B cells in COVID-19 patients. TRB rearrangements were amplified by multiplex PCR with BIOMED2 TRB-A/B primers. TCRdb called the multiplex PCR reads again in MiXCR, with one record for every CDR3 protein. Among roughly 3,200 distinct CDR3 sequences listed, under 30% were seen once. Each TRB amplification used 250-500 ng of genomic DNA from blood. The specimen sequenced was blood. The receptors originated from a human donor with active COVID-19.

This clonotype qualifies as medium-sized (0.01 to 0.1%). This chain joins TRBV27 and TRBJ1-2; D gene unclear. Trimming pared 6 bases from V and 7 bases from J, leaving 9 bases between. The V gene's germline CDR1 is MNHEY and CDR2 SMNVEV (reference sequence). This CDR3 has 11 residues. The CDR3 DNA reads TGTGCCAGCAGAGGATTGGGTGGCTACACCTTC. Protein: CASRGLGGYTF.

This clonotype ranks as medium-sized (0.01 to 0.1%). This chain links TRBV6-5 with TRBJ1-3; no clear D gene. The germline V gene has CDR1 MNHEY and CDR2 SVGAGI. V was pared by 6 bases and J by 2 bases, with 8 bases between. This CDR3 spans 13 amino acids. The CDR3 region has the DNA TGTGCCAGCAGAATAGCCGCTGGAAACACCATATATTTT. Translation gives CASRIAAGNTIYF.

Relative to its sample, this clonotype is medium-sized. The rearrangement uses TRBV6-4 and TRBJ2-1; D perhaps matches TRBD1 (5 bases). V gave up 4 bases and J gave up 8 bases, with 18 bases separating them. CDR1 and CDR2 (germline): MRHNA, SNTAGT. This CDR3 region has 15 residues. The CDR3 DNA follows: TGTGCCAGCAGTGCCGGCGCAGGGTTGAAGGATGAGCAGTTCTTC. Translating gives CASSAGAGLKDEQFF.

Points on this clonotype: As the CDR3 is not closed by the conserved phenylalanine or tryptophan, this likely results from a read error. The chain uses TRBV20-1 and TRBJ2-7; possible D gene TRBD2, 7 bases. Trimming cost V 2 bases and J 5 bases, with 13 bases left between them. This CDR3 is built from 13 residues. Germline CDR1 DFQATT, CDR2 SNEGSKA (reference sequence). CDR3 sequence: CSARSLGGDEQYL. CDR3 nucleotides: TGCAGTGCTAGATCCCTAGGGGGGGACGAGCAGTACCTC.

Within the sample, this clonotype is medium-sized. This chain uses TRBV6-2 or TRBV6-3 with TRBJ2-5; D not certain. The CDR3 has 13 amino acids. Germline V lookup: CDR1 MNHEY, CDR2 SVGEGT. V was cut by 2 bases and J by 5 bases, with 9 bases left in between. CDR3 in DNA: TGTGCCAGCAGTTACGGACCCCAGGAGACCCAGTACTTC. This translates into CASSYGPQETQYF.

CDR3 sequence reads: CAISEERQVTEAFF. For the CDR3, the DNA is TGTGCCATCAGTGAAGAGAGACAGGTCACTGAAGCTTTCTTT. The chain is built from TRBV10-3 and TRBJ1-1; maybe TRBD1 (6 bases). The V end was cut by 3 bases, the J end by 4 bases, with 12 bases between. Germline lookup yields CDR1 ENHRY and CDR2 SYGVKD. The CDR3 totals 14 residues.

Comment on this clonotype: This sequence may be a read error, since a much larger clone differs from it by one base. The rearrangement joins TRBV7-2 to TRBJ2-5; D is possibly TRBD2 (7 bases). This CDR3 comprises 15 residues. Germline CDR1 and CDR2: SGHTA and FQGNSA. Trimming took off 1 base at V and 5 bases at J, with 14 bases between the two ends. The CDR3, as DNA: TGTGCCAGCAGCTTAGTTTGGGGGGGGCTTGAGACCCAGTACTTC. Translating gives CASSLVWGGLETQYF.

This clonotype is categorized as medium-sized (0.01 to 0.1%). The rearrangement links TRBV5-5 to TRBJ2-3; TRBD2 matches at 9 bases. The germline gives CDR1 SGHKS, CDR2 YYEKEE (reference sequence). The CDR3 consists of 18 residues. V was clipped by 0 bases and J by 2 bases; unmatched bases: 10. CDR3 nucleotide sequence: TGTGCCAGCAGCTTGGCCTTACTTAGGACTAGCGTCACAGATACGCAGTATTTT. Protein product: CASSLALLRTSVTDTQYF.

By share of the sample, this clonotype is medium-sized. As DNA, the CDR3 is TGTGCCACCCACGGGGCGGGCGGACCAGATACGCAGTATTTT. Protein sequence: CATHGAGGPDTQYF. The V and J genes are TRBV12-3 or TRBV12-4 and TRBJ2-3; D is tentatively TRBD1 or TRBD2 (5 bases each). CDR3 length: 14 residues. Trimming cost V 10 bases and J 4 bases, with 18 bases left between them.

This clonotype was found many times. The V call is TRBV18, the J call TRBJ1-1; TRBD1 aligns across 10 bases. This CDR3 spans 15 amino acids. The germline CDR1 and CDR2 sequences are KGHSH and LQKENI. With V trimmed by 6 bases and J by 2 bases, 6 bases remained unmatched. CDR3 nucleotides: TGTGCCAGCTCGCCTTGGGACAGGGGAAACACTGAAGCTTTCTTT. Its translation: CASSPWDRGNTEAFF. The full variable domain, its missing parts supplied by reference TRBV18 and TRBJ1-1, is NAGVMQNPRHLVRRRGQEARLRCSPMKGHSHVYWYRQLPEEGLKFMVYLQKENIIDESGMPKERFSAEFPKEGPSILRIQQVVRGDSAAYFCASSPWDRGNTEAFFGQGTRLTVV.

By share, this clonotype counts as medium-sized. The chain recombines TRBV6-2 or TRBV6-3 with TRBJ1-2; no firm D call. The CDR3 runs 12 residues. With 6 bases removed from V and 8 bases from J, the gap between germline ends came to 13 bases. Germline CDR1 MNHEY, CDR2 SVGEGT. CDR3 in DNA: TGTGCCAGCAGATTTTACAGAGAAGGCTACACCTTC. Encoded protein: CASRFYREGYTF.

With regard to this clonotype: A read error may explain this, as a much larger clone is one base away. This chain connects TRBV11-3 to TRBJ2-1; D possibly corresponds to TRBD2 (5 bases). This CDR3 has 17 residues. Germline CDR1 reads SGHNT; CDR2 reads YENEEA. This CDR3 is CASNLEARLATSNEQFF. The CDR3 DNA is TGTGCCAGCAACTTAGAAGCTCGGCTAGCTACTTCGAATGAGCAGTTCTTC.

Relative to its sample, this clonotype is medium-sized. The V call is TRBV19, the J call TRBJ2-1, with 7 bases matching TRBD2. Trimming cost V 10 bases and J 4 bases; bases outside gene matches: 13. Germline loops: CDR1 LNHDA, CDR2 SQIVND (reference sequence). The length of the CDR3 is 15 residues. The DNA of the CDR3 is TGTGCCACCTCTTCGCGGGGCGGGGGATACAATGAGCAGTTCTTC. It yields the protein CATSSRGGGYNEQFF.

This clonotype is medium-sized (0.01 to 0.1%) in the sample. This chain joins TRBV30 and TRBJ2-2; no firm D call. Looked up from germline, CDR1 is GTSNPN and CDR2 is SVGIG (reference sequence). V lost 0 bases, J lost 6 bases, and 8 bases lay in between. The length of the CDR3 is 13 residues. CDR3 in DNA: TGTGCCTGGAGTGTACAAGGCCCCGGGGAGCTGTTTTTT. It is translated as CAWSVQGPGELFF.

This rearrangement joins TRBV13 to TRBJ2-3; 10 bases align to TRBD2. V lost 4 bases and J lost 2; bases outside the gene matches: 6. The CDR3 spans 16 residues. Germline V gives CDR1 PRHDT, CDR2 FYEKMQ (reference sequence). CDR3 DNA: TGTGCCAGCAGCTCGGAAACTAGCGGGGTCACAGATACGCAGTATTTT. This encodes CASSSETSGVTDTQYF.

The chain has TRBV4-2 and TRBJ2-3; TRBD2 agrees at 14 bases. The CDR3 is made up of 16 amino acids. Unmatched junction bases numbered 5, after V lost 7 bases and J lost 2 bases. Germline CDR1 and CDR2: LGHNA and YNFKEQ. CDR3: CASTRLAGGPTDTQYF. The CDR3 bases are TGTGCCAGCACCCGACTAGCGGGGGGGCCCACAGATACGCAGTATTTT.

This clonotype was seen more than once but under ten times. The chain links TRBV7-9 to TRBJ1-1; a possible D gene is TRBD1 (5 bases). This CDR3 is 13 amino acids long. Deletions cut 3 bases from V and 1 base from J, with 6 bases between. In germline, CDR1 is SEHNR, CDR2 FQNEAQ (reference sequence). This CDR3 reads CASSLQGNTEAFF. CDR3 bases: TGTGCCAGCAGCTTGCAGGGGAACACTGAAGCTTTCTTT.

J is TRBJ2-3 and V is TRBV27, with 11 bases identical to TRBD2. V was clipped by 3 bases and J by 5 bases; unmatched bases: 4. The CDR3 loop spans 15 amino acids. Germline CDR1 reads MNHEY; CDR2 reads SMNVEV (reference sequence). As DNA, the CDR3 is TGTGCCAGCAGTTTGGGGACTAGCGGTTTAGATACGCAGTATTTT. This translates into CASSLGTSGLDTQYF.

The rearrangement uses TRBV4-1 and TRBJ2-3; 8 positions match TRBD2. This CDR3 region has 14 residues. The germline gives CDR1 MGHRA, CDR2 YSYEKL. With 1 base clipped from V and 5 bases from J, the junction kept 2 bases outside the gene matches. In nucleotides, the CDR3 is TGCGCCAGCAGCCAAGGACTAGCGAAAGATACGCAGTATTTT. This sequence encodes CASSQGLAKDTQYF.

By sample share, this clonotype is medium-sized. The CDR3 DNA sequence: TGTGCCTGGAGATATAGCGGGGGGACCCACGAGCAGTACTTC. Translated, it gives CAWRYSGGTHEQYF. The J gene is TRBJ2-7, the V gene TRBV30; 10 positions agree with TRBD2. V lost 3 bases to trimming and J lost 5 bases; unmatched junction nucleotides: 7. Germline values: CDR1 GTSNPN, CDR2 SVGIG (reference sequence). The CDR3 loop spans 14 amino acids.

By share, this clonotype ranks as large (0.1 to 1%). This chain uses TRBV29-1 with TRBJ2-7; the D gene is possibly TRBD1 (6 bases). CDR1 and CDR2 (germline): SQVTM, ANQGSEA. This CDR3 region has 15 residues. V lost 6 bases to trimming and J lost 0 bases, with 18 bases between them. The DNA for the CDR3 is TGCAGCGTCCGTGACACCCAGGGGAACTCCTACGAGCAGTACTTC. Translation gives CSVRDTQGNSYEQYF.

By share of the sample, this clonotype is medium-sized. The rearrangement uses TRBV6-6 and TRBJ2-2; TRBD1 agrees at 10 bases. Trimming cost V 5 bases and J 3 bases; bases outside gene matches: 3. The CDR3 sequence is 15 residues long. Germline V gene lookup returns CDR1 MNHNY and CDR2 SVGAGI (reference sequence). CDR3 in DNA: TGTGCCAGCAGTGACAGGGGGCTTGACACCGGGGAGCTGTTTTTT. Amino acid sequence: CASSDRGLDTGELFF.

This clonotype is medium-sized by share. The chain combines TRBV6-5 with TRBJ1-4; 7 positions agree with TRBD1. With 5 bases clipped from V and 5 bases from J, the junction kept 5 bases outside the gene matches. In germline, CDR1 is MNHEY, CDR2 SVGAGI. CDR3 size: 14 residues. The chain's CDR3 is CASSPDRVNEKLFF. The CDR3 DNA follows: TGTGCCAGCAGTCCCGACAGGGTGAATGAAAAACTGTTTTTT.

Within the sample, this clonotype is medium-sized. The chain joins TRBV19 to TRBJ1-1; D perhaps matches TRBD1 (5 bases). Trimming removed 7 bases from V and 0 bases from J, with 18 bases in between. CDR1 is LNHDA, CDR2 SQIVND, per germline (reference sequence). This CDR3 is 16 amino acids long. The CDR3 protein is CASTNPQGAMNTEAFF. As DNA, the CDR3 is TGTGCCAGTACCAATCCCCAAGGGGCAATGAACACTGAAGCTTTCTTT.

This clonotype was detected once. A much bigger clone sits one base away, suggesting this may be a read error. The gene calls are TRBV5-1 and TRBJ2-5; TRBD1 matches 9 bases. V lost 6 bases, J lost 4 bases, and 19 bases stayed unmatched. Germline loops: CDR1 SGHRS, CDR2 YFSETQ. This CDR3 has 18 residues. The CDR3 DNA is TGCGCCAGCAACCCACGATCCGGGAGACAGGGGGTAGGAGAGACCCAGTACTTC. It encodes CASNPRSGRQGVGETQYF.

The CDR3, as DNA: TGTGCCAGCAGCTTGGTTCGTAGGACAGGGCGGACCGGGGAGCTGTTTTTT. Amino acids: CASSLVRRTGRTGELFF. The gene calls are TRBV11-3 and TRBJ2-2, with TRBD1 identical over 8 bases. The CDR3 is 17 amino acids. Germline V lookup: CDR1 SGHNT, CDR2 YENEEA. V lost 3 bases, J lost 5 bases, and 11 bases stayed unmatched.

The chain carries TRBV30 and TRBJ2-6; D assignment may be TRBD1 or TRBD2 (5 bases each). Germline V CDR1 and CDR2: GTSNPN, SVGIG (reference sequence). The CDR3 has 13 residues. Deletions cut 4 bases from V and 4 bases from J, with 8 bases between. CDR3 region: CAWTGAGANVLTF. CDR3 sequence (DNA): TGTGCCTGGACCGGGGCCGGGGCCAACGTCCTGACTTTC.

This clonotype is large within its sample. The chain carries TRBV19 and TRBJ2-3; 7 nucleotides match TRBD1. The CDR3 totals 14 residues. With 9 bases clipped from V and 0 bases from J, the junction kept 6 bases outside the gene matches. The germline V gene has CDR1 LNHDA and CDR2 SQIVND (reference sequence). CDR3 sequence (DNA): TGTGCCAGAGAACAGGGGTCTAGCACAGATACGCAGTATTTT. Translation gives CAREQGSSTDTQYF.

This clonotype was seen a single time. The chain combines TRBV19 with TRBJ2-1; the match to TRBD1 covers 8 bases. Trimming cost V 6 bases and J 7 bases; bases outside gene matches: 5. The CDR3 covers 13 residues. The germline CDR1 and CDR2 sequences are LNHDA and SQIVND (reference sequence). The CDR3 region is CASREGQGNEQFF. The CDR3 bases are TGTGCCAGTAGGGAAGGACAGGGAAATGAGCAGTTCTTC.

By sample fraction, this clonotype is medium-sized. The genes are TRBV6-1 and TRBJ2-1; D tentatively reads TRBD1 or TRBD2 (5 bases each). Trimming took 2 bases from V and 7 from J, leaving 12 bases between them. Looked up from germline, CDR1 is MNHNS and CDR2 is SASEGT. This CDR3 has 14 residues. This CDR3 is CASSETRTLNEQFF. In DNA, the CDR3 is TGTGCCAGCAGTGAAACTAGGACATTAAATGAGCAGTTCTTC.